This T cell receptor beta chain was captured in a study of blood T cell repertoires in COVID-19. TCRdb's copy holds only in-frame clones and misses some; the assay was immunoSEQ multiplex PCR. The sample contains around 170,000 clones, 90% to 95% of which appear only once. The CDR3 totals 17 residues. J lost 1 base, V lost 4 bases, and 8 bases had no gene match. In germline, CDR1 is SGHRS, CDR2 YFSETQ. The source material was peripheral blood. This chain uses TRBV5-1 with TRBJ2-2; 9 bases match TRBD2. The sequence came from a man over 45 with acute or convalescent COVID-19. DNA for the CDR3: TGCGCCAGCAGCCTGGGGGTGACTAGCGGGAACACCGGGGAGCTGTTTTTT. Translating it yields CASSLGVTSGNTGELFF.